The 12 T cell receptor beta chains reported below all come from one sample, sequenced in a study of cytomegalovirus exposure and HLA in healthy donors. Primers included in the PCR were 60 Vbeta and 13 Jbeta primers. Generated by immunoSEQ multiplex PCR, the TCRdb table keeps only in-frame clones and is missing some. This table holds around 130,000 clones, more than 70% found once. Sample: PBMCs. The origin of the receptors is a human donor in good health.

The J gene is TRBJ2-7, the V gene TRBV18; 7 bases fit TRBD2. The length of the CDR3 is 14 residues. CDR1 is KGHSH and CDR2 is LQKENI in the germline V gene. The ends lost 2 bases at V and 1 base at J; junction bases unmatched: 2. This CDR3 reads CASSPGEGSYEQYF. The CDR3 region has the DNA TGTGCCAGCTCACCAGGGGAGGGATCCTACGAGCAGTACTTC. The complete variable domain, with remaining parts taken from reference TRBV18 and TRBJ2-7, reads NAGVMQNPRHLVRRRGQEARLRCSPMKGHSHVYWYRQLPEEGLKFMVYLQKENIIDESGMPKERFSAEFPKEGPSILRIQQVVRGDSAAYFCASSPGEGSYEQYFGPGTRLTVT.

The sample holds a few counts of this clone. The DNA for the CDR3 is TGTGCCAGCAGACCCCCGGGACAAGACACTGAAGCTTTCTTT. Translation: CASRPPGQDTEAFF. The chain joins TRBV6-5 to TRBJ1-1; weak D call: TRBD1 (6 bases). V was pared by 6 bases and J by 3 bases, with 14 bases between. In germline, CDR1 is MNHEY, CDR2 SVGAGI. CDR3 length: 14 residues.

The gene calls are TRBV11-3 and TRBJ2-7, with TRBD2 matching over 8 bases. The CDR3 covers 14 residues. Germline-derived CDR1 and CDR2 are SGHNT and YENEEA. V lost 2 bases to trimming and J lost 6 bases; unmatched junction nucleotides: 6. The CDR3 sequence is CASSLRTSGAEQYF. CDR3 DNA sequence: TGTGCCAGCAGCTTAAGAACTAGCGGTGCCGAGCAGTACTTC.

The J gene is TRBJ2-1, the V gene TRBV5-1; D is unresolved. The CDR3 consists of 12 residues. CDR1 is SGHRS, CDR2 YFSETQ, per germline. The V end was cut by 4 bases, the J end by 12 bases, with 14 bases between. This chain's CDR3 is CASSVAAERQFF. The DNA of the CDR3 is TGCGCCAGCAGCGTTGCCGCAGAAAGGCAGTTCTTC.

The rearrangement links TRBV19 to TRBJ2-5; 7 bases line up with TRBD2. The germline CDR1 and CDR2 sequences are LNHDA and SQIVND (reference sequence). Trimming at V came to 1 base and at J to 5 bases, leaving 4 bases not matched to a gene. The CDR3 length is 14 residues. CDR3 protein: CASSIAAGEETQYF. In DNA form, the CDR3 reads TGTGCCAGTAGTATAGCGGCGGGGGAGGAGACCCAGTACTTC.

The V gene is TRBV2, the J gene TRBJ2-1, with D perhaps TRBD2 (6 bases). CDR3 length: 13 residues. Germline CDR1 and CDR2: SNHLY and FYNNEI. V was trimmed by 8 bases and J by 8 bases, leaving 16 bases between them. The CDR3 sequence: CASQTSPGYEQFF. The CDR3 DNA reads TGTGCCAGCCAGACTAGTCCGGGTTATGAGCAGTTCTTC. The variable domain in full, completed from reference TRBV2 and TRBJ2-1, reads EPEVTQTPSHQVTQMGQEVILRCVPISNHLYFYWYRQILGQKVEFLVSFYNNEISEKSEIFDDQFSVERPDGSNFTLKIRSTKLEDSAMYFCASQTSPGYEQFFGPGTRLTVL.

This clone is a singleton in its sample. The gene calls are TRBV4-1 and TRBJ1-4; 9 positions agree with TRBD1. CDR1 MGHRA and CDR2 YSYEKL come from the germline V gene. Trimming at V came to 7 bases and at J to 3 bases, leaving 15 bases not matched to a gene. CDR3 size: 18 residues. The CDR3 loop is CASMSTGGAKLANEKLFF. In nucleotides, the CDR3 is TGCGCCAGCATGTCAACAGGGGGCGCGAAGTTGGCTAATGAAAAACTGTTTTTT.

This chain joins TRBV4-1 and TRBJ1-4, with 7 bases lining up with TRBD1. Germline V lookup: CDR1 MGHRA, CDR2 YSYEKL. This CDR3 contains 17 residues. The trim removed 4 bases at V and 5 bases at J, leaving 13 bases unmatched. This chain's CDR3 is CASSLFPPGQKNEKLFF. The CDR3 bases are TGCGCCAGCAGCCTATTTCCCCCGGGACAGAAAAATGAAAAACTGTTTTTT.

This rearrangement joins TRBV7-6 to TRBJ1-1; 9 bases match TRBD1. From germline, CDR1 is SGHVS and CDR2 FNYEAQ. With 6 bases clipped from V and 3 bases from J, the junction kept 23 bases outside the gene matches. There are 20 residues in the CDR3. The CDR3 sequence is CASRSSQPGQGLDQDTEAFF. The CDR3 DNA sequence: TGTGCCAGCAGATCCAGCCAGCCGGGACAGGGACTAGATCAGGACACTGAAGCTTTCTTT.

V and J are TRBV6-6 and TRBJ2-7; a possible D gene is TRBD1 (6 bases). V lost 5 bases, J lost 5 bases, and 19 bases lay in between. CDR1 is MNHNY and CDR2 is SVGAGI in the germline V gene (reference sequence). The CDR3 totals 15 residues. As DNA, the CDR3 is TGTGCCAGCAGTCGTCAGGCAGGGGAGACTGACGAGCAGTACTTC. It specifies CASSRQAGETDEQYF.

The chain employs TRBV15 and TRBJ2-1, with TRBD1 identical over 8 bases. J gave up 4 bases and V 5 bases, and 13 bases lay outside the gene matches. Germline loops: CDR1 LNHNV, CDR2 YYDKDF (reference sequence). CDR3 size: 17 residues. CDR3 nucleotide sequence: TGTGCCACCAGCGCAAGCCGGTGGACAGGGTCTTACAATGAGCAGTTCTTC. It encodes CATSASRWTGSYNEQFF.

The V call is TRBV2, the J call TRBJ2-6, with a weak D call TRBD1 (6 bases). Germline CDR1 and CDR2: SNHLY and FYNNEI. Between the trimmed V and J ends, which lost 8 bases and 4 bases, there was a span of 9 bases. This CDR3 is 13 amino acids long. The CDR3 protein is CASGQSGANVLTF. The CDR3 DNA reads TGTGCCAGCGGACAGTCCGGGGCCAACGTCCTGACTTTC.